The 10 T cell receptor beta chains below come from one sample, sequenced in a study of control samples from healthy donors and cancer patients. Only in-frame clones appear in the TCRdb table, and some are missing; sequencing was by immunoSEQ multiplex PCR. In the table there are 90,000 to 100,000 clones, around 85% of which are singletons. Material for sequencing was PBMCs. Source of these receptors: a man in his 70s with lung cancer.

The V gene is TRBV5-1, the J gene TRBJ2-7, with 10 bases that match TRBD2. The CDR3 loop spans 15 amino acids. The germline CDR1 and CDR2 sequences are SGHRS and YFSETQ. Trimming cost V 4 bases and J 0 bases; bases outside gene matches: 4. CDR3 in amino acids: CASSLLAGASYEQYF. The CDR3 DNA reads TGCGCCAGCAGCCTCCTAGCGGGGGCCTCCTACGAGCAGTACTTC.

The chain recombines TRBV19 with TRBJ1-1; no reliable D call. The germline V gene encodes CDR1 LNHDA and CDR2 SQIVND (reference sequence). The length of the CDR3 is 13 residues. Trimming pared 7 bases from V and 4 bases from J, leaving 13 bases between. The CDR3 sequence: CASTQPPVTEAFF. For the CDR3, the DNA is TGTGCCAGTACCCAACCCCCTGTCACTGAAGCTTTCTTT.

V usage is TRBV5-4 and J usage is TRBJ1-1; TRBD1 matches at 7 bases. Germline V gene data show CDR1 as SGHNT and CDR2 as YYREEE (reference sequence). V shed 4 bases, J shed 4 bases, and the junction held 7 bases outside the gene matches. This CDR3 has 14 amino acids. The CDR3 nucleotides are TGTGCCAGCAGCGACGACAGGGTGGGCACTGAAGCTTTCTTT. Protein sequence: CASSDDRVGTEAFF.

The chain has TRBV29-1 and TRBJ2-7, with TRBD1 identical over 10 bases. Germline V gene data show CDR1 as SQVTM and CDR2 as ANQGSEA. V trimming: 6 bases; J trimming: 3 bases; junction bases outside the gene matches: 5. The CDR3 contains 13 residues. The CDR3 protein is CSVGGDRGYEQYF. The CDR3 DNA sequence: TGCAGCGTAGGAGGGGACAGGGGCTACGAGCAGTACTTC.

The J gene is TRBJ1-1, the V gene TRBV27; D gene unclear. V dropped 1 base and J dropped 1 base, with 13 bases sitting between them. The germline gives CDR1 MNHEY, CDR2 SMNVEV (reference sequence). CDR3 length: 16 amino acids. The CDR3: CASSLYGTFSNTEAFF. CDR3 bases: TGTGCCAGCAGTTTATATGGAACCTTTTCGAACACTGAAGCTTTCTTT.

This clone was recorded once. This chain uses TRBV24-1 with TRBJ2-3; 8 nucleotides match TRBD2. CDR1 is KGHDR, CDR2 SFDVKD, per germline. CDR3 length equals 15 residues. Trimming at V came to 7 bases and at J to 2 bases, leaving 7 bases not matched to a gene. CDR3 loop: CATRRGAGVTDTQYF. In nucleotides, the CDR3 is TGTGCCACCAGACGGGGAGCGGGGGTCACAGATACGCAGTATTTT.

This clone was detected once. V usage is TRBV12-3 or TRBV12-4 and J usage is TRBJ2-5; D not resolved. Trimming removed 7 bases from V and 9 bases from J, with 15 bases in between. The CDR3 has 12 amino acids. The DNA of the CDR3 is TGTGCCAGCACCGAGTTGACTGCTCCCCAGTACTTC. It translates to CASTELTAPQYF.

As regards this clone: The junction shows a germline mismatch at one end, possibly a read error. Distinct nucleotide sequences in the sample also encode this CDR3. The V gene is TRBV28, the J gene TRBJ1-1; TRBD1 aligns across 8 bases. This CDR3 is 11 amino acids long. Germline CDR1 is MDHEN and CDR2 is SYDVKM. CDR3 DNA sequence: TGTGCCAGCAGACTGACAGGGGAAGCCTTCTTT. The encoded protein is CASRLTGEAFF.

This clone was counted a few times. J is TRBJ2-7 and V is TRBV6-2 or TRBV6-3; TRBD1 agrees at 7 bases. This CDR3 has 14 residues. Losses at the gene ends were 4 bases for V and 6 bases for J; bases not matched to a gene: 9. Per the germline V gene, CDR1 is MNHEY and CDR2 is SVGEGT. DNA of the CDR3: TGTGCCAGCAGTTCGACAGGGCCTACCGGCGAGCAGTACTTC. Its protein is CASSSTGPTGEQYF.

The chain has TRBV5-1 and TRBJ2-7, with TRBD1 as a possible D gene (9 bases). CDR1 SGHRS and CDR2 YFSETQ come from the germline V gene. CDR3 length: 19 residues. Trimming shortened V by 3 bases and J by 4 bases, and 29 bases separated the two germline ends. CDR3 coding DNA: TGCGCCAGCAGCTCGACCGGGACAGGGTTAGCGGGGCATCGGTACGAGCAGTACTTC. Protein product: CASSSTGTGLAGHRYEQYF.